This T cell receptor beta chain was documented in a study of molecular identifiers for immune sequencing clone quantification. As concerns this clonotype: Its antigen is not known.

From the PCR reads, TCRdb called clonotypes with MiXCR, one entry per CDR3 protein. The sample records about half a million distinct CDR3 sequences, less than 30% being singletons. Whole-study findings and limits: Clone sizes that are highly expanded could be underestimated when identical TCR molecules share a barcode.

The CDR3 has 14 amino acids. Per germline, CDR1 SGDLS and CDR2 YYNGEE. J was trimmed by 4 bases and V by 2 bases; bases with no gene match: 5. This sequence originates from a human donor in good health. Some libraries in this study had Jurkat cell RNA spiked in. Input material: naive CD8+ T cells from blood, with Jurkat cell RNA spiked in. The subset here: FACS-sorted CD8+CD4-CCR7+CD45RA+ naive T cells. J is TRBJ2-5 and V is TRBV9; TRBD2 matches at 7 bases. CDR3 DNA: TGTGCCAGCAGCGTCGAAGGACTAGGAGAGACCCAGTACTTC. Residues: CASSVEGLGETQYF.